The present TCR beta chain was sequenced within a study of T cell responses to AZD1222 COVID-19 vaccine. Whole-study findings and limits: Clonal diversity was possibly underestimated, and the donors were mostly white British, with more females. Dominant at 160-218 and 743-854, vaccine-associated CD4 TCRs also spanned spike. Nearly half of spike-specific TCRs reportedly go after variant regions that carry no mutations. Baseline seropositivity characterized only a handful of AZD1222 recipients.

Sequencing was performed with immunoSEQ multiplex PCR; in TCRdb, only in-frame clones are kept and a portion is missing. The profile shows 150,000 to 200,000 clones, 90% of them singletons. As to this clone: Its antigen is as yet unknown.

Germline V gene sequence: CDR1 SGHVS, CDR2 FQNEAQ. CDR3 length: 13 amino acids. Trimming shortened V by 9 bases and J by 4 bases, and 12 bases separated the two germline ends. This specimen consisted of peripheral blood, obtained 28 days after the second AZD1222 dose. This TCR was sampled from an adult who received the AZD1222 COVID-19 vaccine. This chain joins TRBV7-8 and TRBJ1-4; a weak D match, TRBD1 (5 bases). The DNA of the CDR3 is TGTGCCAGTAGGGGTCAGCTTAATGAAAAACTGTTTTTT. Its protein is CASRGQLNEKLFF.